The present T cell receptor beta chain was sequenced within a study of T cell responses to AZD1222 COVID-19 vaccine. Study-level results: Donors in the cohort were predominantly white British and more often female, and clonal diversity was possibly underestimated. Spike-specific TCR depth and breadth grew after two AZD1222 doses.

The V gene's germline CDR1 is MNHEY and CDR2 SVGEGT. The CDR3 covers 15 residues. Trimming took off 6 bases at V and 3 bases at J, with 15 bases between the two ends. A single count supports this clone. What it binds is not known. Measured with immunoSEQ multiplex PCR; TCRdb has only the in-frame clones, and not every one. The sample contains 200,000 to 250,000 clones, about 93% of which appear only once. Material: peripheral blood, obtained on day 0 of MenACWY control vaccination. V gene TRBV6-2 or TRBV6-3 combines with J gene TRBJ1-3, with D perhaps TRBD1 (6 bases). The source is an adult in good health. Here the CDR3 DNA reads TGTGCCAGCAGCTTCGGACAGTCGTATGGAAACACCATATATTTT. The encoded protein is CASSFGQSYGNTIYF.